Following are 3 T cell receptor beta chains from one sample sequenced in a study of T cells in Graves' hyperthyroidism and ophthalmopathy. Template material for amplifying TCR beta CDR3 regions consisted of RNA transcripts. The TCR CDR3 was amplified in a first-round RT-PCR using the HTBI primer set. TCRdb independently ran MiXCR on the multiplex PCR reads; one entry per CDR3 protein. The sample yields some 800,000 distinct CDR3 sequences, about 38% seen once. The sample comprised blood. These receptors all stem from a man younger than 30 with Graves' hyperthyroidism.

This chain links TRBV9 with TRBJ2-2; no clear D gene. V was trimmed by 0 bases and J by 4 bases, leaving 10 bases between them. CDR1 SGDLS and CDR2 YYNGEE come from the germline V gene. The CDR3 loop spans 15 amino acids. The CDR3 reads CASSVAGGATGELFF. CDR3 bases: TGTGCCAGCAGCGTAGCGGGCGGAGCCACCGGGGAGCTGTTTTTT.

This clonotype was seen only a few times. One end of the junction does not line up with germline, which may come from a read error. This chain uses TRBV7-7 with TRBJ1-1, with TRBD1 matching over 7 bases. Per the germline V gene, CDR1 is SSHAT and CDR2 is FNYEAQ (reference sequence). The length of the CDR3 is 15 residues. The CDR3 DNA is TGTGCTAGCAGCTTAGAGGGGGCCCCAATTACTGAAGCTTTCTTT. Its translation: CASSLEGAPITEAFF.

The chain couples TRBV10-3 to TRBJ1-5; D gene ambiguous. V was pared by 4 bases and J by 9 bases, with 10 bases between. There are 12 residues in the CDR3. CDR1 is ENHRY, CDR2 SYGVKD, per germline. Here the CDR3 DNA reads TGTGCCATCAGTGGGGTCAGAAGGCCCCAGCATTTT. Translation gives CAISGVRRPQHF.